A selection of T cell receptor beta chains follows, all from one sample in a study of shared clonotypes between healthy human individuals. Sequenced by immunoSEQ multiplex PCR; TCRdb stores in-frame clones only, minus some. The sample yields about 510,000 clones, over 75% seen once. Material: PBMCs. The receptor set was obtained from a woman between 35 and 50 years old in good health. Some clones in this sample may be carry-over from other donors' samples. Each CDR3 is given with its conserved first and last residue. Fields, in order: clone size, J gene, V gene, D gene, CDR3 DNA, CDR3 protein. D genes are given only for firm matches. Part of the rows lack a size; the others show once, few, many or a class for expanded clones.

- TRBJ2-7 TRBV2 - TGTGCCAGCGGACTCGAGGGCGGTCCCTACGAGCAGTACTTC CASGLEGGPYEQYF
- TRBJ2-2 TRBV15 - TGTGCCACCAGCAGGGACTTTAACACCGGGGAGCTGTTTTTT CATSRDFNTGELFF
few TRBJ1-5 TRBV30 - TGTGCCTGGAGTGTTGTTAGCAATCAGCCCCAGCATTTT CAWSVVSNQPQHF
- TRBJ1-1 TRBV18 - TGTGCCAGCTCACCAACCCTGGGGAACACTGAAGCTTTCTTT CASSPTLGNTEAFF
- TRBJ1-5 TRBV21-1 - TGTGCCAGCAGAGGAGGACAGGGTAATCAGCCCCAGCATTTT CASRGGQGNQPQHF
- TRBJ1-2 TRBV20-1 - TGCAGTGCCAATAATAACTATGGCTACACCTTC CSANNNYGYTF
- TRBJ2-5 TRBV7-9 TRBD1 TGTGCCAGCAGCAGACAGGGTTCAAAAGAGACCCAGTACTTC CASSRQGSKETQYF
few TRBJ2-2 TRBV10-1 - TGCGCCGTGGGACTGCCGAATGGCGGGGAGCTGTTTTTT CAVGLPNGGELFF
few TRBJ2-7 TRBV28 - TGTGCCAGCAGTTTATTTGGGGCCCACGAGCAGTACTTC CASSLFGAHEQYF
- TRBJ2-1 TRBV4-2 - TGTGCCAGCAGCCAAAAAGGGGGACTCGCCGAGACTCCCCTCGTGGAGTTCTTC CASSQKGGLAETPLVEFF
- TRBJ1-4 TRBV25-1 - TGTGCCAGCAGTGTAGGAGGGGGGAGTGAAAAACTGTTTTTT CASSVGGGSEKLFF
- TRBJ1-3 TRBV19 - TGTGCCAGTAGTATCCATTCCCAGCGCCGAAACACCATATATTTT CASSIHSQRRNTIYF
many TRBJ2-1 TRBV10-2 TRBD2 TGCGCCAGCAGCCTTCTACTAGCGGGACCCAAGGGGAATGAGCAGTTCTTC CASSLLLAGPKGNEQFF
- TRBJ2-1 TRBV7-2 - TGTGCCAGCAGCTTGGGAGGGGGTGAGCAGTTCTTC CASSLGGGEQFF
many TRBJ1-5 TRBV10-3 - TGTGCCAGCAGGACGGCCAGCAATCAGCCCCAGCATTTT CASRTASNQPQHF
many TRBJ2-2 TRBV10-3 - TGTGCCAGCAGGTCAGGGACGGACACCGGGGAGCTGTTTTTT CASRSGTDTGELFF
- TRBJ1-5 TRBV25-1 - TGTGCCAGCAGTGAATCCGGCAAAGGCAATCAGCCCCAGCATTTT CASSESGKGNQPQHF
many TRBJ1-5 TRBV23-1 - TGCGCCAGCAGTCAGGCAGGGGTGTACAATCAGCCCCAGCATTTT CASSQAGVYNQPQHF
- TRBJ1-2 TRBV4-1 TRBD1 TGCGCCAGCAGCCAAGATCTAATTTCGGGACAGGGCTGGGGTAACTATGGCTACACCTTC CASSQDLISGQGWGNYGYTF
- TRBJ2-1 TRBV19 - TGTGCCAGTAGTATACTAGCGACGAGCTACAATGAGCAGTTCTTC CASSILATSYNEQFF
- TRBJ2-1 TRBV7-3 TRBD1 TGTGCCAGCAGCTACGGGACAGGGAGCTACAATGAGCAGTTCTTC CASSYGTGSYNEQFF
- TRBJ2-3 TRBV29-1 - TGCAGCGGGGCGGCTTTAACTAGCACAGATACGCAGTATTTT CSGAALTSTDTQYF
- TRBJ2-6 TRBV7-2 - TGTGCCAGCAGCCCCACGAGGGGGGCCAACGTCCTGACTTTC CASSPTRGANVLTF
- TRBJ2-1 TRBV30 - TGTGCCCGCTCTAGCGCGCCTGGATACAATGAGCAGTTCTTC CARSSAPGYNEQFF
- TRBJ2-7 TRBV27 - TGTGCCAGCAGTTTCCAGCTAAGCTCCTACGAGCAGTACTTC CASSFQLSSYEQYF
- TRBJ2-3 TRBV28 TRBD1 TGTGCCAGCAGTGTAGGACAGGGGACCACAGATACGCAGTATTTT CASSVGQGTTDTQYF
- TRBJ2-3 TRBV5-1 - TGCGCCAGCAGCTTGGCCTTGCAGAACACAGATACGCAGTATTTT CASSLALQNTDTQYF
- TRBJ1-2 TRBV6-1 TRBD1 TGTGCCAGCATTGACGGGACAGGGCTTAGCTATGGCTACACCTTC CASIDGTGLSYGYTF
- TRBJ1-5 TRBV28 - TGTGCCAGCAGTTTTCTTAGGAGGAATCAGCCCCAGCATTTT CASSFLRRNQPQHF